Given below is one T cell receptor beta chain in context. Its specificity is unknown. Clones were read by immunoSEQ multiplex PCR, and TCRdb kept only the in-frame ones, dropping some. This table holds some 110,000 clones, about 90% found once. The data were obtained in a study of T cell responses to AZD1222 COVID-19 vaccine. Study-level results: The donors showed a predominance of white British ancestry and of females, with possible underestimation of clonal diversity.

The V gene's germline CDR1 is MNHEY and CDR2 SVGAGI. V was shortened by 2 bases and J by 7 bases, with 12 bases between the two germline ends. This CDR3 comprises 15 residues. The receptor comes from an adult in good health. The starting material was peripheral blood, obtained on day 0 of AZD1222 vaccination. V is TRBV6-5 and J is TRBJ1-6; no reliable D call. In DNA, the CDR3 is TGTGCCAGCAGTTACACCAGGCAAGGCAATTCACCCCTCCACTTT. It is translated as CASSYTRQGNSPLHF.